These 32 T cell receptor beta chains share one sample of origin, sequenced in a study of cytomegalovirus exposure and HLA in healthy donors. Primers included in the PCR were 60 Vbeta and 13 Jbeta primers. Assay used: immunoSEQ multiplex PCR; TCRdb lists only in-frame clones, some missing. The data contain 160,000 or so clones, roughly 83% of them singletons. Sequenced material: PBMCs. The receptors were gathered from a young man in good health and CMV-seronegative.

This chain uses TRBV5-1 with TRBJ2-2; 9 bases fit TRBD1. V was clipped by 4 bases and J by 0 bases; unmatched bases: 4. Germline V gives CDR1 SGHRS, CDR2 YFSETQ. This CDR3 region has 16 residues. In nucleotides, the CDR3 is TGCGCCAGCAGCGCCACAGGGGGCACGAACACCGGGGAGCTGTTTTTT. Protein sequence: CASSATGGTNTGELFF.

The chain couples TRBV6-6 to TRBJ2-4; D tentatively fits TRBD1 or TRBD2 (7 bases each). Germline V gene sequence: CDR1 MNHNY, CDR2 SVGAGI (reference sequence). The CDR3 consists of 11 residues. The V end lost 10 bases, the J end lost 7 bases, and 11 bases lay between the germline ends. CDR3 nucleotides: TGTGCCACCAGGGGGGGGAACATTCAGTACTTC. Its translation: CATRGGNIQYF.

The count of this clone is one. The genes are TRBV7-9 and TRBJ2-2, with D perhaps TRBD2 (6 bases). CDR3 size: 15 residues. The germline V gene has CDR1 SEHNR and CDR2 FQNEAQ (reference sequence). Trimming shortened V by 5 bases and J by 6 bases, and 16 bases separated the two germline ends. The CDR3 DNA sequence: TGTGCCAGCAGCCAGACTAGTGGCGCGTCCGGGGAGCTGTTTTTT. Translation gives CASSQTSGASGELFF.

The chain has TRBV5-4 and TRBJ2-3; 7 bases map to TRBD1. Germline assignment: CDR1 SGHNT and CDR2 YYREEE (reference sequence). The CDR3 loop spans 15 amino acids. V was clipped by 4 bases and J by 2 bases; unmatched bases: 7. Here the CDR3 DNA reads TGTGCCAGCAGCCTTGACAGGGTCTCCACAGATACGCAGTATTTT. Its translation is CASSLDRVSTDTQYF.

With respect to this clone: The sample holds other DNA sequences that translate to the same CDR3. The chain links TRBV5-1 to TRBJ2-5, with 7 bases aligning to TRBD1. The CDR3 sequence is 14 residues long. After removal of 6 bases from V and 5 bases from J, the junction contained 10 bases not matched to a gene. Germline V lookup: CDR1 SGHRS, CDR2 YFSETQ. The CDR3 loop is CASTEQGMGETQYF. The CDR3 DNA sequence: TGCGCCAGCACCGAACAGGGGATGGGGGAGACCCAGTACTTC. Looking up the rest from reference TRBV5-1 and TRBJ2-5 gives the full variable domain: KAGVTQTPRYLIKTRGQQVTLSCSPISGHRSVSWYQQTPGQGLQFLFEYFSETQRNKGNFPGRFSGRQFSNSRSEMNVSTLELGDSALYLCASTEQGMGETQYFGPGTRLLVL.

The chain couples TRBV28 to TRBJ2-5, with TRBD1 matching over 8 bases. Germline V gene data show CDR1 as MDHEN and CDR2 as SYDVKM. Losses at the gene ends were 5 bases for V and 2 bases for J; bases not matched to a gene: 16. This CDR3 comprises 18 residues. In DNA form, the CDR3 reads TGTGCCAGCAGTCCCCGGTGGACAGGGAAGGGTACGCAAGAGACCCAGTACTTC. This gives the protein CASSPRWTGKGTQETQYF.

V gene TRBV11-3 combines with J gene TRBJ1-6; D possibly corresponds to TRBD1 (6 bases). V shed 7 bases and J shed 7 bases, with 20 bases lying between them. CDR1 is SGHNT and CDR2 is YENEEA in the germline V gene. The CDR3 is made up of 16 amino acids. CDR3 bases: TGTGCCAGCAACTCACCCCGACAGGACCCGAATTCACCCCTCCACTTT. Protein: CASNSPRQDPNSPLHF.

The J gene is TRBJ1-1, the V gene TRBV7-9; a weak D match, TRBD1 (6 bases). Trimming pared 1 base from V and 5 bases from J, leaving 14 bases between. This CDR3 region has 15 residues. Germline-derived CDR1 and CDR2 are SEHNR and FQNEAQ (reference sequence). In DNA, the CDR3 is TGTGCCAGCAGCTTAGTACAGGGACCGGGGACTGAAGCTTTCTTT. Protein product: CASSLVQGPGTEAFF.

This clone was picked up a small number of times. This rearrangement joins TRBV4-2 to TRBJ2-3, with 11 bases identical to TRBD2. The CDR3 runs 18 residues. Germline CDR1 LGHNA, CDR2 YNFKEQ. The J segment lost 4 bases and the V segment lost 1 base, leaving 10 bases of the junction unmatched. CDR3 amino acids: CASSQGRLGLAVADTQYF. The DNA of the CDR3 is TGTGCCAGCAGCCAAGGCCGCTTGGGACTAGCGGTCGCAGATACGCAGTATTTT.

The J gene is TRBJ2-1, the V gene TRBV5-6; D is uncertain. The V gene lost 1 base and the J gene lost 4 bases, with 15 bases spanning the gap. CDR1 is SGHDT and CDR2 is YYEEEE in the germline V gene. This CDR3 comprises 16 residues. For the CDR3, the DNA is TGTGCCAGCAGCTTGAGGTCACTATCCTCATACAATGAGCAGTTCTTC. Translation: CASSLRSLSSYNEQFF.

V gene TRBV21-1 combines with J gene TRBJ1-2. TRBV21-1 is tagged as a pseudogene. The CDR3 loop spans 15 amino acids. CDR3 loop: CASSKVGREGYGYTF. CDR3 bases: TGTGCCAGCAGCAAAGTTGGCAGGGAGGGATATGGCTACACCTTC.

The chain recombines TRBV4-1 with TRBJ1-1; D remains unclear. Per germline, CDR1 MGHRA and CDR2 YSYEKL. V was trimmed by 0 bases and J by 0 bases, leaving 11 bases between them. The CDR3 covers 16 residues. DNA of the CDR3: TGCGCCAGCAGCCAAGAGGGGAGAGGGTTGAACACTGAAGCTTTCTTT. Encoded protein: CASSQEGRGLNTEAFF.

This chain connects TRBV5-6 to TRBJ2-3, with 8 bases aligning to TRBD2. In germline, CDR1 is SGHDT, CDR2 YYEEEE. V trimming: 1 base; J trimming: 7 bases; junction bases outside the gene matches: 11. There are 16 residues in the CDR3. The CDR3 DNA sequence: TGTGCCAGCAGCTTGATTCCAGCGGGGGTCATAAATACGCAGTATTTT. Translated, it gives CASSLIPAGVINTQYF.

The rearrangement uses TRBV15 and TRBJ1-5, with D uncertain. CDR1 is LNHNV, CDR2 YYDKDF, per germline (reference sequence). Trimming left V 3 bases short and J 6 bases short, with 12 bases between. This CDR3 contains 14 residues. CDR3 sequence (DNA): TGTGCCACCAGCAGGGAAATTAGCGTTCAGCCCCAGCATTTT. Protein: CATSREISVQPQHF.

The V gene is TRBV27, the J gene TRBJ2-7, with TRBD2 matching 13 bases. This CDR3 contains 15 residues. Germline CDR1 MNHEY, CDR2 SMNVEV (reference sequence). The V segment lost 5 bases and the J segment 3 bases; nucleotides outside the gene matches: 4. Here the CDR3 reads CASSRTSGGYYEQYF. CDR3 nucleotide sequence: TGTGCCAGCAGTCGGACTAGCGGGGGCTACTACGAGCAGTACTTC.

The chain is built from TRBV19 and TRBJ1-6; weak D call: TRBD1 (5 bases). Per germline, CDR1 LNHDA and CDR2 SQIVND (reference sequence). The CDR3 has 15 amino acids. The V end was cut by 2 bases, the J end by 4 bases, with 9 bases between. In nucleotides, the CDR3 is TGTGCCAGTAGTATAACAAGACAGTATAATTCACCCCTCCACTTT. This encodes CASSITRQYNSPLHF.

This clone came up a few times. The CDR3 here is CASSLEGPGGDSPLHF. CDR3 sequence (DNA): TGCGCCAGCAGCTTGGAGGGGCCCGGTGGAGATTCACCCCTCCACTTT. The chain joins TRBV5-1 to TRBJ1-6; perhaps TRBD1 as D (5 bases). Trimming cost V 0 bases and J 8 bases, with 15 bases left between them. This CDR3 has 16 residues. Germline loops: CDR1 SGHRS, CDR2 YFSETQ.

The CDR3 bases are TGTGCCAGTAGTATGGGGACAGGTTTTCCGGCTGGAAACACCATATATTTT. Its translation: CASSMGTGFPAGNTIYF. This chain joins TRBV19 and TRBJ1-3, with TRBD1 identical over 8 bases. V shed 3 bases and J 2 bases; nucleotides not matched to a gene: 9. The CDR3 consists of 17 residues. The germline CDR1 and CDR2 sequences are LNHDA and SQIVND (reference sequence). The whole variable domain, remainder taken from reference TRBV19 and TRBJ1-3, is DGGITQSPKYLFRKEGQNVTLSCEQNLNHDAMYWYRQDPGQGLRLIYYSQIVNDFQKGDIAEGYSVSREKKESFPLTVTSAQKNPTAFYLCASSMGTGFPAGNTIYFGEGSWLTVV.

About this clone itself: The sample holds other DNA sequences that translate to the same CDR3. The V call is TRBV10-1, the J call TRBJ1-1, with D possibly TRBD1 on 6 matching bases. CDR3 size: 15 residues. The V end lost 4 bases, the J end lost 5 bases, and 17 bases lay between the germline ends. Germline V gene lookup returns CDR1 WNHNN and CDR2 SYGVQD (reference sequence). The CDR3, as DNA: TGCGCCAGCAGTGCCGTACAGGGCTGGAATACTGAAGCTTTCTTT. Its protein is CASSAVQGWNTEAFF.

This rearrangement joins TRBV5-6 to TRBJ2-3, with 9 bases aligning to TRBD1. The CDR3 length is 16 residues. J lost 3 bases, V lost 4 bases, and 9 bases had no gene match. From germline, CDR1 is SGHDT and CDR2 YYEEEE. The CDR3 coding sequence is TGTGCCAGCAGCCGTCGGACAGGGGTGGAAACAGATACGCAGTATTTT. Residues: CASSRRTGVETDTQYF.

The V and J genes are TRBV9 and TRBJ2-5; TRBD2 matches 12 bases. CDR1 and CDR2 from the germline V gene are SGDLS and YYNGEE. V gave up 4 bases and J gave up 5 bases; unmatched junction bases: 9. The CDR3 extends over 16 amino acids. This CDR3 reads CASSPWTSGTWETQYF. CDR3 sequence (DNA): TGTGCCAGCAGCCCATGGACTAGCGGGACCTGGGAGACCCAGTACTTC. Full variable domain (missing parts from reference TRBV9 and TRBJ2-5): DSGVTQTPKHLITATGQRVTLRCSPRSGDLSVYWYQQSLDQGLQFLIQYYNGEERAKGNILERFSAQQFPDLHSELNLSSLELGDSALYFCASSPWTSGTWETQYFGPGTRLLVL.

The rearrangement uses TRBV19 and TRBJ2-3; 8 bases map to TRBD2. The V and J ends lost 11 bases and 3 bases, in that order; junction bases with no gene match: 16. Germline CDR1 and CDR2: LNHDA and SQIVND (reference sequence). The CDR3 runs to 16 residues. CDR3 sequence: CASGSFKAGETDTQYF. The DNA for the CDR3 is TGTGCCTCCGGGTCCTTCAAAGCGGGAGAAACAGATACGCAGTATTTT.

The V call is TRBV29-1, the J call TRBJ1-2; D is undetermined. Trimming shortened V by 4 bases and J by 6 bases, and 6 bases separated the two germline ends. CDR3 size: 10 residues. CDR1 is SQVTM, CDR2 ANQGSEA, per germline. This CDR3 is CSVALNGYTF. The CDR3 coding sequence is TGCAGCGTTGCACTAAATGGCTACACCTTC.

The rearrangement joins TRBV7-6 to TRBJ2-3; 8 bases are a match to TRBD1. The germline V gene encodes CDR1 SGHVS and CDR2 FNYEAQ. The V and J ends lost 2 bases and 4 bases, in that order; junction bases with no gene match: 5. The CDR3 has 15 residues. Written as DNA, the CDR3 is TGTGCCAGCAGCTTACGACAGGGGCTTTCAGATACGCAGTATTTT. Protein sequence: CASSLRQGLSDTQYF.

The rearrangement joins TRBV2 to TRBJ2-2, with D perhaps matching TRBD2 (6 bases). This CDR3 has 13 residues. Between the trimmed V and J ends, which lost 8 bases and 5 bases, there was a span of 12 bases. Germline V gene data show CDR1 as SNHLY and CDR2 as FYNNEI. CDR3 in DNA: TGTGCCAGCGGAGGGGTTACGACCGGGGAGCTGTTTTTT. Its protein is CASGGVTTGELFF.

The J gene is TRBJ2-5, the V gene TRBV4-1; TRBD2 matches at 9 bases. V gave up 4 bases and J gave up 2 bases; unmatched junction bases: 5. CDR1 and CDR2 (germline): MGHRA, YSYEKL. The CDR3 length is 15 residues. CDR3 nucleotide sequence: TGCGCCAGCAGCCTTAGCGGGAGAACACAAGAGACCCAGTACTTC. Translated, it gives CASSLSGRTQETQYF.

V gene TRBV30 combines with J gene TRBJ1-1; 7 bases are a match to TRBD1. CDR1 and CDR2 from the germline V gene are GTSNPN and SVGIG (reference sequence). The CDR3 runs to 15 residues. With 2 bases clipped from V and 0 bases from J, the junction kept 6 bases outside the gene matches. In DNA, the CDR3 is TGTGCCTGGAGTTCCCTGGGACAGTTGAACACTGAAGCTTTCTTT. This translates into CAWSSLGQLNTEAFF.

The chain uses TRBV7-2 and TRBJ2-3; 12 nucleotides match TRBD1. The CDR3 runs to 18 residues. CDR1 and CDR2 (germline): SGHTA, FQGNSA. V trimming: 5 bases; J trimming: 3 bases; junction bases outside the gene matches: 12. This CDR3 reads CASSNGTGGSVHTDTQYF. The CDR3 nucleotides are TGTGCCAGCAGCAATGGGACAGGGGGCTCCGTACATACAGATACGCAGTATTTT.

CDR3 loop: CASSTLGQRRDEKLFF. The CDR3 bases are TGCGCCAGCAGCACTCTCGGACAGAGACGAGATGAAAAACTGTTTTTT. The chain uses TRBV4-1 and TRBJ1-4; D may be TRBD1 (6 bases). CDR3 length equals 16 residues. The germline V gene has CDR1 MGHRA and CDR2 YSYEKL. With 5 bases removed from V and 6 bases from J, the gap between germline ends came to 19 bases.

CDR3 sequence: CAWSVSQYTGELFF. CDR3 nucleotide sequence: TGTGCCTGGAGTGTAAGTCAGTACACCGGGGAGCTGTTTTTT. V is TRBV30 and J is TRBJ2-2; D gene unclear. CDR1 is GTSNPN and CDR2 is SVGIG in the germline V gene (reference sequence). CDR3 length equals 14 residues. Deletions cut 0 bases from V and 3 bases from J, with 8 bases between. Full variable domain (rest looked up from reference TRBV30 and TRBJ2-2): SQTIHQWPATLVQPVGSPLSLECTVEGTSNPNLYWYRQAAGRGLQLLFYSVGIGQISSEVPQNLSASRPQDRQFILSSKKLLLSDSGFYLCAWSVSQYTGELFFGEGSRLTVL.

V gene TRBV5-6 combines with J gene TRBJ1-5; D gene ambiguous. The CDR3 spans 14 residues. From germline, CDR1 is SGHDT and CDR2 YYEEEE. Trimming pared 2 bases from V and 7 bases from J, leaving 13 bases between. In DNA, the CDR3 is TGTGCCAGCAGCTTACGGGGAGAGGGCCAGCCCCAGCATTTT. This sequence encodes CASSLRGEGQPQHF. Combining the CDR3 with reference TRBV5-6 and TRBJ1-5 gives the whole variable domain DAGVTQSPTHLIKTRGQQVTLRCSPKSGHDTVSWYQQALGQGPQFIFQYYEEEERQRGNFPDRFSGHQFPNYSSELNVNALLLGDSALYLCASSLRGEGQPQHFGDGTRLSIL.

This chain uses TRBV4-1 with TRBJ1-3; the D is unclear. V dropped 0 bases and J dropped 0 bases, with 12 bases sitting between them. The CDR3 length is 17 residues. Germline CDR1 and CDR2: MGHRA and YSYEKL. The CDR3 region has the DNA TGCGCCAGCAGCCAAGATCTGCGTGGGCACTCTGGAAACACCATATATTTT. Encoded protein: CASSQDLRGHSGNTIYF.